Sequencing of this T cell receptor beta chain was carried out in a study of cytomegalovirus exposure and HLA in healthy donors (TCRdb year 2017). Turning to the overall study: In an earlier analysis of several hundred of the donors, approximately 300 Gb of sequence data and 90 million to 130 million unique TCR beta sequences from roughly 190 million T cells were reported. An early release covering roughly 600 HLA-typed donors comprised about 290 gigabases of sequencing data and tens of millions of unique TCR sequences. Of the 398 genotyped donors, 70% to 90% were placed in the genetic ancestry cluster associated with self-reported Caucasian donors. The study aimed to test whether cataloging public T cell receptors could reveal signatures of past pathogen exposure. The T cell repertoires of several hundred subjects were profiled by immunosequencing and related to cytomegalovirus serostatus. In addition to the first cohort of around 670 subjects, a separate validation cohort of over 90 different subjects was used. The study combined high-throughput TCR immunosequencing, statistical association of individual TCRs with disease status, and machine learning to predict cytomegalovirus infection status. A later analysis re-examined previously published TCR beta repertoires from more than 550 donors and added high-resolution HLA genotyping to investigate patterns of TCR occurrence. The later analysis used no new phenotypic data to find candidate immune exposures, relying instead on TCR beta sequences and their occurrence across donors. An earlier analysis of about 600 of the donors used high-throughput TCR beta sequencing to judge whether each TCR beta V gene segment behaved as functional or pseudogenic. Donor age, sex, ethnicity and CMV serostatus were compiled together with the repertoire data. A later genetic analysis used genome-wide SNP genotypes for 398 of the 666 donors, treating that subset as a discovery cohort. All discovery cohort repertoires had been generated on a single sequencing platform. HLA typing included class I and class II loci at four-digit resolution. The number of donors typed differed by locus, with about 629-640 for A, B, C, DRB1 and DQB1, 522 for DQA1, under 610 for DPA1, and around 430 for DPB1. Because of strong linkage in the cohort, roughly five DR-DQ haplotypes were treated as single units for association and clustering. Among about 400 genotyped donors of the cohort, an average of around 250,000 unique TCR beta nucleotide sequences was sequenced per donor, of which 15% to 20% were non-productive. Overall study outcomes, separate from this receptor: Linkage disequilibrium might explain the correlated functional status among segregating V segments, but an unknown experimental factor could not be excluded. Because counts were too low, roughly 16 rarely observed V segments, including chromosome 9 orphons, were excluded from the earlier analysis of 587 of the donors. The authors suggested that the approach could potentially be generalized to other disease states and immunological phenotypes. According to a later analysis, TCR association rates differed among HLA loci, with DRB1 alleles showing the most associated TCRs and HLA-C alleles showing the fewest. V-gene and J-gene trimming of TCR beta chains was associated with a missense DCLRE1C variant in a later genetic analysis, and the association was replicated in an independent cohort. An earlier analysis of some 560 of the donors showed that most TCR beta V segments appeared in productive rearrangements either about 90% or about 30% of the time, which broadly matched IMGT annotations. A later analysis associated about 17,000 TCR beta sequences with specific HLA alleles at a false discovery rate of 0.05. When HLA alleles, especially DR and DQ, strongly co-occurred, attributing TCR associations to individual alleles was difficult. According to a later analysis, parvovirus B19, influenza, CMV and Epstein-Barr virus appeared linked to several top co-occurrence clusters. In the study, approximately 150 TCR beta chains were listed as associated with cytomegalovirus. In vitro tests confirmed that a few of the cytomegalovirus-associated TCR beta chains recognize cytomegalovirus antigens. Across donors, most TCR sequences were observed very rarely, whereas some public TCRs were present in many individuals. In a later analysis, HLA-associated TCR beta chains showed more clonal expansion and lower generation probabilities than non-associated chains that were equally common. Roughly uniform sequencing depth across donors was assumed in presence/absence analyses, although this assumption may not hold. According to a later analysis, most CMV-associated TCR beta chains appeared to be HLA-restricted, and the HLA associations seemed to be driven largely by CMV exposure. The cohort was sequenced for TCR beta chains only, and without alpha or paired-chain data the features that could be detected were limited. Compared with the 666-donor mean, donors in an Asian-associated ancestry cluster had fewer N-insertions in productive TCRs, according to a later genetic analysis. In both the original and validation cohorts, the classifier was reported to diagnose cytomegalovirus status with high specificity and sensitivity. Because HLA typing was unavailable for some donors at each locus, only the typed subset was used in association tests. The only immune exposure information available for the cohort was CMV serostatus. A further reported finding was that TCR beta sequences accurately predicted the HLA-A and HLA-B alleles for most subjects in the first cohort. A group of highly shared sequence variants was considered likely to be a technical artifact of the sequencing pipeline.

The cohort consisted of 650 to 850 healthy bone marrow donors. All cohort members were sampled while nominally healthy, although unrecorded immune exposures were likely present. The donor was CMV seronegative and belonged to the group of 380 or so seronegative cohort members. A peripheral blood sample was provided by each donor, and peripheral blood mononuclear cells were used for TCR beta sequencing. Genomic DNA extraction from the blood cell samples was performed with the Qiagen DNeasy Blood Extraction Kit. Library preparation was by the immunoSEQ multiplex PCR assay. For the multiplex PCR, a mixture combining 60 forward primers for TCR Vbeta segments and 13 reverse primers for TCR Jbeta segments was used. A multiplex PCR assay on genomic DNA amplified the CDR3 region of rearranged TCR beta genes. On the Illumina HiSeq System, the amplified TCR beta libraries were sequenced as 87-base-pair reads. As for how the authors treated the data: Across the 500 to 750 repertoires, a later analysis counted around 80 million unique TCR beta chains, around 11 million of which were shared by at least two donors. A nearest-neighbor algorithm error-corrected the raw reads and collapsed the reads into unique sequences, merging closely related sequences to remove PCR and sequencing errors. V, D and J gene segments were assigned by aligning CDR3 sequences to IMGT reference sequences. For a sequence to be retained, a match of at least six nucleotides was required to both a V gene segment and a J gene segment. A rearrangement was called productive if the CDR3 had no stop codons and remained in frame with V and J, and every other rearrangement was called non-productive. Following IMGT convention, CDR3 was defined as the stretch from the second conserved V-encoded cysteine up to the conserved J-encoded phenylalanine. The earlier analysis of more than 450 of the donors excluded sequences that lacked an unambiguous match to a single V gene segment. In an earlier analysis of approximately 610 of the donors, V segments were called functional above 56.7% productive rearrangements and were called segregating when the between-donor standard deviation exceeded 5%. A statistical classification framework was built to diagnose cytomegalovirus status from the catalog of TCR beta chain sequences. V and J gene assignment, in a later analysis, came from comparing TCR nucleotide sequences with IMGT/GENE-DB human TR gene sequences. The TCRdist pipeline was used in a later analysis to assign CDR3 sequences and most-parsimonious VDJ recombination scenarios. In a later analysis, each TCR beta chain was defined by its CDR3 amino acid sequence together with its V-gene family, and reads lacking a unique V-gene family were excluded. To address suspected cross-contamination and a sequencing artifact, a later analysis removed over 500 highly shared, low-generation-probability nucleotide sequences. For each public chain, a later analysis derived a clonal expansion index from normalized ranks of inferred template counts within each repertoire. Generation probabilities in a later analysis came from a VDJ recombination model fitted to out-of-frame rearrangements, and those results were checked against IGoR. In a later analysis, hypergeometric tests were used to score TCR-TCR, TCR-HLA and TCR-CMV co-occurrence, with a repertoire-size bias correction applied to TCR pairs. In a later analysis, false discovery rates were estimated by permuting HLA or CMV assignments 20 times. In a later analysis, co-occurring TCRs were grouped using DBSCAN, with TCRdist sequence similarity added in when clustering inside HLA-allele-positive subsets. Repertoires with fewer than 30,000 or more than 120,000 public chains, plus five repertoires with anomalous nucleotide sharing, were excluded from co-occurrence clustering. Held by TCRdb, this immuneACCESS table contains in-frame sequences only and omits some clones. Under half of the omission traces to an unresolved V gene where checked; the cause of the rest is unknown. V and J calls and clone size follow that table, whereas D and trimming were derived from the DNA. This sample has roughly 140,000 clones in its table, and approximately 80% of those were observed once. The top ten constitute roughly 4.9% of the sample.

Remarks on this clone: The antigen it recognizes is unknown. Base qualities are missing; no much larger clone stands one base away. The same CDR3 can be traced to other DNA sequences in this sample.

Material: PBMCs. This receptor was taken from a woman aged 50 to 60 in good health and CMV-seronegative.

DNA sequence: TGCGCCAGCAGCTCACAGGGCAACACTGAAGCTTTCTTT. This sequence encodes CASSSQGNTEAFF. The rearrangement combines TRBV5-1 with TRBJ1-1; TRBD1 is a weak D gene call, 6 bases matching. There are 13 amino acids in the CDR3, from cysteine to phenylalanine inclusive. The sequence is cut down to CDR3 DNA, 39 bases in frame from base 1. V and J are truncated by 3 bases and 2 bases respectively, leaving an intervening sequence of 8 bases. From the germline V gene, CDR1 is SGHRS and CDR2 is YFSETQ.